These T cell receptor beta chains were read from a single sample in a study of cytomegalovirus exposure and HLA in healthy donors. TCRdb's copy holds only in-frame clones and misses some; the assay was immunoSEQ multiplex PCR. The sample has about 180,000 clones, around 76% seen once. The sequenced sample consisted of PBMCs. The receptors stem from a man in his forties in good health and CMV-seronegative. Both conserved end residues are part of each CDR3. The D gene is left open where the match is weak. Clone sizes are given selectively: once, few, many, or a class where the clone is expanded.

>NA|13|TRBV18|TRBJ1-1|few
CASSPRGDTEAFF
TGTGCCAGCTCACCACGGGGGGACACTGAAGCTTTCTTT
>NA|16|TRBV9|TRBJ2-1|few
CASSVMGTQSYNEQFF
TGTGCCAGCAGCGTAATGGGGACTCAATCCTACAATGAGCAGTTCTTC
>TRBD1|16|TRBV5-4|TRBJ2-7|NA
CASSLPGTGVPYEQYF
TGTGCCAGCAGCTTACCCGGGACAGGGGTCCCCTACGAGCAGTACTTC
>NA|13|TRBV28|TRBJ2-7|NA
CASRSTVKAEQYF
TGTGCCAGCAGATCGACAGTCAAGGCCGAGCAGTACTTC
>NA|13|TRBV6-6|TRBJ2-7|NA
CASSYGGRYEQYF
TGTGCCAGCAGTTACGGGGGCCGGTACGAGCAGTACTTC
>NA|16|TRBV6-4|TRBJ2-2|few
CASSESWTGDTGELFF
TGTGCCAGCAGTGAAAGCTGGACTGGGGACACCGGGGAGCTGTTTTTT
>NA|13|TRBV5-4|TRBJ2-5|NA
CASSWTFQETQYF
TGTGCCAGCAGCTGGACATTTCAAGAGACCCAGTACTTC
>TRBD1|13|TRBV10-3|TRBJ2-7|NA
CATRGDSTYEQYF
TGTGCCACCCGAGGGGACAGCACCTACGAGCAGTACTTC
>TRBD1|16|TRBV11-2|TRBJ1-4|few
CASSLTGTGGGEKLFF
TGTGCCAGCAGCTTAACCGGGACAGGGGGGGGAGAAAAACTGTTTTTT
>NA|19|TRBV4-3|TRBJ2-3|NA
CASSQDLTAGSLVTDTQYF
TGCGCCAGCAGCCAAGACCTAACGGCAGGGTCTTTGGTTACAGATACGCAGTATTTT
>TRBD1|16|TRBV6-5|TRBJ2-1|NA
CASSYSHRGTYNEQFF
TGTGCCAGCAGTTACTCGCACAGGGGAACCTACAATGAGCAGTTCTTC
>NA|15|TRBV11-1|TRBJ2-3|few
CASSSYSSSTDTQYF
TGTGCCAGCAGCTCTTACAGTTCTAGCACAGATACGCAGTATTTT
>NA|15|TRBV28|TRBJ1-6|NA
CASSVRAGEGSPLHF
TGTGCCAGCAGTGTTCGTGCGGGGGAAGGATCACCCCTCCACTTT
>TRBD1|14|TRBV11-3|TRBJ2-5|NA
CASSLEPGRGPVNF
TGTGCCAGCAGCTTAGAACCGGGCAGGGGGCCTGTTAACTTC
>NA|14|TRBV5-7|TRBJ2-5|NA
CASSSQTSFRTQYF
TGTGCCAGCAGCTCACAGACTAGTTTCAGGACCCAGTACTTC
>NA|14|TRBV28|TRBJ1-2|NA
CASSPGRGAGGYTF
TGTGCCAGCAGCCCCGGTCGGGGGGCTGGTGGCTACACCTTC
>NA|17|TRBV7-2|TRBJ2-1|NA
CASSLEAAVRTYNEQFF
TGTGCCAGCAGCTTAGAGGCGGCGGTTCGGACCTACAATGAGCAGTTCTTC
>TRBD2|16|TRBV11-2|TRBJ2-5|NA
CASSLGGTSFSETQYF
TGTGCCAGCAGCTTAGGAGGGACTAGCTTTTCTGAGACCCAGTACTTC
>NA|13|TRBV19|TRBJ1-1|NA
CASSMVAGAEAFF
TGTGCCAGTAGTATGGTGGCGGGGGCGGAAGCTTTCTTT
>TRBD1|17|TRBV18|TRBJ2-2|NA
CASSPRSGQGNIGELFF
TGTGCCAGCTCACCCCGATCCGGACAGGGGAACATCGGGGAGCTGTTTTTT
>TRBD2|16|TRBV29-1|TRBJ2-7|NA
CSYRTSGRAGTYEQYF
TGCAGCTATCGGACTAGCGGGAGGGCAGGCACCTACGAGCAGTACTTC
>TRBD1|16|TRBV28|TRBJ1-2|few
CASSLASGGVMGGYTF
TGTGCCAGCAGTTTGGCGTCAGGGGGCGTTATGGGTGGCTACACCTTC
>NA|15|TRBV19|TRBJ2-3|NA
CASSIGSLRSDTQYF
TGTGCCAGTAGTATAGGATCTCTACGTTCAGATACGCAGTATTTT
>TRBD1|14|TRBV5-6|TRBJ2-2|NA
CASSQDRAIGELFF
TGTGCCAGCAGCCAGGACAGGGCGATCGGGGAGCTGTTTTTT
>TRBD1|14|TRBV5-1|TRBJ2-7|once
CASSLRGGESVQYF
TGCGCCAGCAGCTTGCGAGGGGGCGAATCTGTGCAGTACTTC
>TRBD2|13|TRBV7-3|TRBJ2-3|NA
CASSPLASDTQYF
TGTGCCAGCAGCCCACTAGCGAGCGATACGCAGTATTTT
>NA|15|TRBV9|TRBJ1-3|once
CASSADSNSGNTIYF
TGTGCCAGCAGCGCCGACAGCAACTCTGGAAACACCATATATTTT
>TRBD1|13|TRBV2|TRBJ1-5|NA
CASRTGGDQPQHF
TGTGCCAGCAGGACAGGGGGCGATCAGCCCCAGCATTTT
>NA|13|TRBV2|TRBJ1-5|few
CASTAGQYQPQHF
TGTGCCAGCACTGCAGGGCAGTATCAGCCCCAGCATTTT